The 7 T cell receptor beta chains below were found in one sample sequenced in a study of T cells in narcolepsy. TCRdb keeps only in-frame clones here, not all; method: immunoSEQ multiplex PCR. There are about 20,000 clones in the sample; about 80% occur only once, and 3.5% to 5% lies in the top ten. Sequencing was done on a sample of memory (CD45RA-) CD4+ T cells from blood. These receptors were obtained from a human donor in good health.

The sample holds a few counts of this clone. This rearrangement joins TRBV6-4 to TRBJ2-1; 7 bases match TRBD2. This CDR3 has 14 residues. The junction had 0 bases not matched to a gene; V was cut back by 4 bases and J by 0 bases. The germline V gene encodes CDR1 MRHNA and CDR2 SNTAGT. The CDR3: CASSAGGSYNEQFF. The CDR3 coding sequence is TGTGCCAGCAGTGCGGGGGGCTCCTACAATGAGCAGTTCTTC.

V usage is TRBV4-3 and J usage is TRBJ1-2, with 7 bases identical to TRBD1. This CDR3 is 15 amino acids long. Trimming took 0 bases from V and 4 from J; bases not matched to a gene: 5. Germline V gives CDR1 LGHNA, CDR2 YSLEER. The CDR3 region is CASSQERGLSYGYTF. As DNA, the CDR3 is TGCGCCAGCAGCCAAGAAAGGGGGCTGAGCTATGGCTACACCTTC.

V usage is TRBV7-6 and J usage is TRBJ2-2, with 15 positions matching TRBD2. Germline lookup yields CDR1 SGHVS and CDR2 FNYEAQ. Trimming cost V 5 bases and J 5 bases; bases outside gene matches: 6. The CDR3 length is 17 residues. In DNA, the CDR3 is TGTGCCAGCAGCGGACTAGCGGGGGGGCCGGGGACCGGGGAGCTGTTTTTT. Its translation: CASSGLAGGPGTGELFF.

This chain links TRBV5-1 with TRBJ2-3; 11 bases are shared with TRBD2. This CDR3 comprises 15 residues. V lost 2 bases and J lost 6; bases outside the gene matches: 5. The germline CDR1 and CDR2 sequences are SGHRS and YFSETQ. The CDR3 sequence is CASSFLAGGLDTQYF. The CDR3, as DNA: TGCGCCAGCAGCTTTCTAGCGGGGGGCCTTGATACGCAGTATTTT.

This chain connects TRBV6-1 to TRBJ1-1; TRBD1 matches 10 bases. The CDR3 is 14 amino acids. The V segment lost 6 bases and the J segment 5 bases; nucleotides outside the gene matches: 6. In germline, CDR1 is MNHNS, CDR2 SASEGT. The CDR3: CASSLGQGRTEAFF. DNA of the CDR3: TGTGCCAGCAGCCTGGGACAGGGGAGGACTGAAGCTTTCTTT.

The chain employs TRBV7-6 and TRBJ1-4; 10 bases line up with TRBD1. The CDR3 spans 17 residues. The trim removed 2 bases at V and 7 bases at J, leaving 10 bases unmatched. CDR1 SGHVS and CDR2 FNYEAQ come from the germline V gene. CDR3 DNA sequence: TGTGCCAGCAGCTTATCCCGGGACAGGGGCTGTTTTGAAAAACTGTTTTTT. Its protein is CASSLSRDRGCFEKLFF.

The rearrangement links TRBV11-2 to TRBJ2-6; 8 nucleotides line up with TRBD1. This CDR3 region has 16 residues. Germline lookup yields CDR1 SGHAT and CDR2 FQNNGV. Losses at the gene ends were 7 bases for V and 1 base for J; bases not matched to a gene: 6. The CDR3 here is CASKRTGWSGANVLTF. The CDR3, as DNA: TGTGCCAGCAAGCGGACAGGGTGGTCTGGGGCCAACGTCCTGACTTTC.